A single sample gave rise to the 16 T cell receptor beta chains below, sequenced in a study of blood T cell repertoires in COVID-19. The table came from immunoSEQ multiplex PCR; TCRdb's copy has only in-frame clones and leaves some out. The sample lists about 200,000 clones; 87% were seen once. Sequencing was performed on peripheral blood. The source is a man aged 35 to 55 with active or convalescent COVID-19.

The chain links TRBV28 to TRBJ1-2; 11 bases are shared with TRBD1. The CDR3 loop spans 15 amino acids. The germline V gene encodes CDR1 MDHEN and CDR2 SYDVKM. Trimming took 2 bases from V and 9 from J; bases not matched to a gene: 8. The DNA for the CDR3 is TGTGCCAGCAGTTTAAGCGGACAGGGGGCCACTCGCTACACCTTC. It codes for CASSLSGQGATRYTF.

The J gene is TRBJ1-1, the V gene TRBV9; 7 bases align to TRBD1. The CDR3 runs to 16 residues. Germline CDR1 is SGDLS and CDR2 is YYNGEE. V dropped 4 bases and J dropped 3; count of bases not matched to a gene: 12. The CDR3 DNA is TGTGCCAGCAGCCCTCGACAGGGTAGGGCCTACACTGAAGCTTTCTTT. It yields the protein CASSPRQGRAYTEAFF. Full variable domain (missing parts from reference TRBV9 and TRBJ1-1): DSGVTQTPKHLITATGQRVTLRCSPRSGDLSVYWYQQSLDQGLQFLIQYYNGEERAKGNILERFSAQQFPDLHSELNLSSLELGDSALYFCASSPRQGRAYTEAFFGQGTRLTVV.

The J gene is TRBJ1-2, the V gene TRBV6-5; 7 bases match TRBD1. Germline CDR1 is MNHEY and CDR2 is SVGAGI. Trimming at V came to 5 bases and at J to 2 bases, leaving 5 bases not matched to a gene. The length of the CDR3 is 14 residues. CDR3: CASSPRTGNYGYTF. The CDR3 bases are TGTGCCAGCAGTCCTCGGACAGGCAACTATGGCTACACCTTC.

In DNA form, the CDR3 reads TGTGCCAGCACCGTTCAGGGCCCCGCAATATACGAGCAGTACTTC. Its protein product is CASTVQGPAIYEQYF. The chain links TRBV28 to TRBJ2-7; tentatively, D is TRBD1 (5 bases). CDR3 length equals 15 residues. CDR1 MDHEN and CDR2 SYDVKM come from the germline V gene. The V gene lost 7 bases and the J gene lost 4 bases, with 20 bases spanning the gap.

This chain connects TRBV6-2 or TRBV6-3 to TRBJ1-2, with TRBD1 identical over 10 bases. Germline CDR1 is MNHEY and CDR2 is SVGEGT. V was pared by 4 bases and J by 3 bases, with 5 bases of the junction left unmatched. This CDR3 has 15 amino acids. Written as DNA, the CDR3 is TGTGCCAGCAGTTCCCGGACAGGGGGGTACTATGGCTACACCTTC. Translated, it gives CASSSRTGGYYGYTF.

V usage is TRBV19 and J usage is TRBJ2-7; tentative D call: TRBD1 (8 bases). The germline V gene encodes CDR1 LNHDA and CDR2 SQIVND (reference sequence). V lost 4 bases, J lost 4 bases, and 17 bases lay in between. This CDR3 spans 15 amino acids. In nucleotides, the CDR3 is TGTGCCAGTAGTACTACAGGGGGAGGGCGTTACGAGCAGTACTTC. It translates to CASSTTGGGRYEQYF.

The chain is built from TRBV18 and TRBJ2-5; 7 bases agree with TRBD2. V trimming: 1 base; J trimming: 2 bases; junction bases outside the gene matches: 7. The CDR3 totals 16 residues. The V gene's germline CDR1 is KGHSH and CDR2 LQKENI. The CDR3 sequence is CASSPQQRGSQETQYF. Written as DNA, the CDR3 is TGTGCCAGCTCACCACAACAGCGGGGATCTCAAGAGACCCAGTACTTC. The whole variable domain, filled in from reference TRBV18 and TRBJ2-5, reads NAGVMQNPRHLVRRRGQEARLRCSPMKGHSHVYWYRQLPEEGLKFMVYLQKENIIDESGMPKERFSAEFPKEGPSILRIQQVVRGDSAAYFCASSPQQRGSQETQYFGPGTRLLVL.

The chain combines TRBV4-2 with TRBJ2-3; the match to TRBD1 covers 8 bases. Trimming cost V 1 base and J 4 bases; bases outside gene matches: 10. CDR3 size: 17 residues. In germline, CDR1 is LGHNA, CDR2 YNFKEQ. The CDR3: CASSQVSGGGLADTQYF. CDR3 DNA sequence: TGTGCCAGCAGCCAAGTATCAGGGGGCGGGTTGGCAGATACGCAGTATTTT.

The CDR3, as DNA: TGTGCCAGCAGCCCGGTGACAGGGGGCTATGGCTACACCTTC. Its translation: CASSPVTGGYGYTF. The chain recombines TRBV7-2 with TRBJ1-2; 9 nucleotides line up with TRBD1. This CDR3 spans 14 amino acids. V lost 5 bases to trimming and J lost 4 bases; unmatched junction nucleotides: 5. In germline, CDR1 is SGHTA, CDR2 FQGNSA.

V gene TRBV5-1 combines with J gene TRBJ2-1, with D perhaps matching TRBD2 (5 bases). V was trimmed by 2 bases and J by 0 bases, leaving 9 bases between them. The CDR3 spans 15 residues. Per the germline V gene, CDR1 is SGHRS and CDR2 is YFSETQ. The CDR3 sequence is CASSFEGSSYNEQFF. CDR3 nucleotide sequence: TGCGCCAGCAGCTTCGAGGGCAGCTCCTACAATGAGCAGTTCTTC.

This chain connects TRBV6-1 to TRBJ2-7; 9 positions match TRBD2. CDR1 is MNHNS, CDR2 SASEGT, per germline. Losses at the gene ends were 3 bases for V and 0 bases for J; bases not matched to a gene: 6. The CDR3 contains 16 residues. As DNA, the CDR3 is TGTGCCAGCAGTGATAGACGACTAGCGGCCTCCTACGAGCAGTACTTC. It translates to CASSDRRLAASYEQYF.

The table lists this clone with a few counts. V is TRBV15 and J is TRBJ2-2, with D possibly being TRBD2 (5 bases). The germline V gene encodes CDR1 LNHNV and CDR2 YYDKDF (reference sequence). V lost 10 bases to trimming and J lost 5 bases, with 14 bases between them. The CDR3 is made up of 13 amino acids. In DNA, the CDR3 is TGTGCCATTCTGGCTAGGGAGACCGGGGAGCTGTTTTTT. Residues: CAILARETGELFF.

The CDR3 is CASSERHPAGPGPRFYSGANVLTF. The CDR3 DNA sequence: TGTGCCAGCAGTGAAAGACATCCAGCGGGACCGGGACCTCGGTTTTACTCTGGGGCCAACGTCCTGACTTTC. The chain uses TRBV6-1 and TRBJ2-6, with 7 bases that match TRBD2. The V segment lost 2 bases and the J segment 0 bases; nucleotides outside the gene matches: 25. The CDR3 spans 24 residues. CDR1 is MNHNS, CDR2 SASEGT, per germline.

This clone was detected only a few times. The chain has TRBV19 and TRBJ1-5; 9 bases line up with TRBD1. Unmatched junction bases numbered 2, after V lost 2 bases and J lost 6 bases. From germline, CDR1 is LNHDA and CDR2 SQIVND (reference sequence). CDR3 size: 14 residues. This CDR3 reads CASSITGGVQPQHF. For the CDR3, the DNA is TGTGCCAGTAGTATAACAGGGGGCGTTCAGCCCCAGCATTTT.

The chain links TRBV12-3 or TRBV12-4 to TRBJ1-1; D remains ambiguous. This CDR3 contains 12 residues. Trimming removed 3 bases at V and 0 bases at J, with 2 bases between. In DNA, the CDR3 is TGTGCCAGCAGTTTCGTGAACACTGAAGCTTTCTTT. The encoded protein is CASSFVNTEAFF.

The CDR3 loop reads CASSYQGGEKLFF. CDR3 DNA: TGTGCCAGCAGTTACCAGGGTGGTGAAAAACTGTTTTTT. The chain carries TRBV6-5 and TRBJ1-4; tentatively, D is TRBD1 (5 bases). Germline loops: CDR1 MNHEY, CDR2 SVGAGI. V gave up 2 bases and J gave up 7 bases, with 8 bases separating them. The CDR3 is 13 residues long.